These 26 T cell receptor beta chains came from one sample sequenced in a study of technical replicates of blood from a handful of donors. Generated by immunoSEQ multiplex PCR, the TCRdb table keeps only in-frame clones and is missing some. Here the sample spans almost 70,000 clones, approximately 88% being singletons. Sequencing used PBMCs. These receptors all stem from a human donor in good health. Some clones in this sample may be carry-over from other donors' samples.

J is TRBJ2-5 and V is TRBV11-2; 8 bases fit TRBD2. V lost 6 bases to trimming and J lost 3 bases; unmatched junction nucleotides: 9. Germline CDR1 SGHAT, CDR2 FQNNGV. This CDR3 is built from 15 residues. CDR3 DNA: TGTGCCAGCAGGTTCTGGGCGGGGGGTGAAGAGACCCAGTACTTC. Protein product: CASRFWAGGEETQYF.

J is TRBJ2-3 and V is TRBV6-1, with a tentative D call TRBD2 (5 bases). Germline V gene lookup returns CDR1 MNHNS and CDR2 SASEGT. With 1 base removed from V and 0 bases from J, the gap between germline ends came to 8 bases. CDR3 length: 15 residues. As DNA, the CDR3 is TGTGCCAGCAGTGAAGGAGGGCGCAGCACAGATACGCAGTATTTT. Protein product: CASSEGGRSTDTQYF.

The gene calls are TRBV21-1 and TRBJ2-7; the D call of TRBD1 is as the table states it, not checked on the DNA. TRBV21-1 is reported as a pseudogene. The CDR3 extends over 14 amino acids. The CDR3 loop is CASSKDRNSYEQYF. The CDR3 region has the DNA TGTGCCAGCAGCAAGGACAGGAACTCCTACGAGCAGTACTTC.

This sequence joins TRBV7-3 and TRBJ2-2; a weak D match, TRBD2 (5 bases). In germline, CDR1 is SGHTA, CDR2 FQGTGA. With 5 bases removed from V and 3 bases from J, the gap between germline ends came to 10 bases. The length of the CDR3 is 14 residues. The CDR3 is CASSVGMYTGELFF. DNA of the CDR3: TGTGCCAGCAGCGTCGGGATGTACACCGGGGAGCTGTTTTTT. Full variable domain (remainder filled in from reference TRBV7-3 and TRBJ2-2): GAGVSQTPSNKVTEKGKYVELRCDPISGHTALYWYRQSLGQGPEFLIYFQGTGAADDSGLPNDRFFAVRPEGSVSTLKIQRTERGDSAVYLCASSVGMYTGELFFGEGSRLTVL.

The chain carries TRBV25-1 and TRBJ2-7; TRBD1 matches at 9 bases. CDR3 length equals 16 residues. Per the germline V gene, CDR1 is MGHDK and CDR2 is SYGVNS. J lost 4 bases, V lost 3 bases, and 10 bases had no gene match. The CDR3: CASSDRQGQGLYEQYF. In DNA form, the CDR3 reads TGTGCCAGCAGTGACCGCCAAGGACAGGGGTTATACGAGCAGTACTTC.

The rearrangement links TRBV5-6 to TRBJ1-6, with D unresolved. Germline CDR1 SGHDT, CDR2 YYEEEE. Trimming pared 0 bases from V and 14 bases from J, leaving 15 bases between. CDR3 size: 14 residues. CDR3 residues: CASSLGKLGATLHF. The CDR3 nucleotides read TGTGCCAGCAGCTTGGGGAAACTGGGCGCAACCCTCCACTTT.

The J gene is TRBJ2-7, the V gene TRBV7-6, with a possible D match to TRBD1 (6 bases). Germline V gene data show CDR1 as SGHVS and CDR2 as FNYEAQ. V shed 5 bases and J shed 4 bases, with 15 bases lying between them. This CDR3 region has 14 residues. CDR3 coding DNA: TGTGCCAGCAGCATCTCGGGACACCAATACGAGCAGTACTTC. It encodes CASSISGHQYEQYF.

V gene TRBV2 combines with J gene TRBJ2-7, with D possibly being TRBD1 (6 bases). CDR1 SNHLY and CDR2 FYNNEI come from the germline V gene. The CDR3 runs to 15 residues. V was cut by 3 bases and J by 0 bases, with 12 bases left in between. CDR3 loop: CASSDGQGFSYEQYF. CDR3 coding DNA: TGTGCCAGCAGTGACGGGCAGGGGTTCTCCTACGAGCAGTACTTC. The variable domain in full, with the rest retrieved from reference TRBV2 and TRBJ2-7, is EPEVTQTPSHQVTQMGQEVILRCVPISNHLYFYWYRQILGQKVEFLVSFYNNEISEKSEIFDDQFSVERPDGSNFTLKIRSTKLEDSAMYFCASSDGQGFSYEQYFGPGTRLTVT.

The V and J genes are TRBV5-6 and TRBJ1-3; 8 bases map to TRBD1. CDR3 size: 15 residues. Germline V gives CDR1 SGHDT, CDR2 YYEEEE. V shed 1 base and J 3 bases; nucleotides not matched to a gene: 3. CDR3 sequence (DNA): TGTGCCAGCAGCTTGCTCGGACAGGGTGGAAACACCATATATTTT. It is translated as CASSLLGQGGNTIYF.

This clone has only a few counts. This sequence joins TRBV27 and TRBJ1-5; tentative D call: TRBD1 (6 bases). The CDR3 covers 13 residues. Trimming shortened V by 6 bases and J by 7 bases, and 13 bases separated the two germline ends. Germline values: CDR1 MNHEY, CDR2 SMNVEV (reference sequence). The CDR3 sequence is CASSPTGPQPQHF. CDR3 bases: TGTGCCAGCAGCCCGACAGGACCCCAGCCCCAGCATTTT.

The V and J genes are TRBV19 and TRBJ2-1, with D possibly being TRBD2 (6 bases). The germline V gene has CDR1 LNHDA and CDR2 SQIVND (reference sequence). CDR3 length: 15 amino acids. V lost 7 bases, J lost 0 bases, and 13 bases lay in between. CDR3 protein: CASTPGGSSYNEQFF. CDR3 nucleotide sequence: TGTGCCAGTACCCCTGGAGGGAGCTCCTACAATGAGCAGTTCTTC.

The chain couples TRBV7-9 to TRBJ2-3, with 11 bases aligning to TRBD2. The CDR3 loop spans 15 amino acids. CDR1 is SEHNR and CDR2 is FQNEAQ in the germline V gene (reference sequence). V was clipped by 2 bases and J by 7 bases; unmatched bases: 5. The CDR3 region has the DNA TGTGCCAGCAGCTTATCGACTAGCGGGACAAATACGCAGTATTTT. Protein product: CASSLSTSGTNTQYF.

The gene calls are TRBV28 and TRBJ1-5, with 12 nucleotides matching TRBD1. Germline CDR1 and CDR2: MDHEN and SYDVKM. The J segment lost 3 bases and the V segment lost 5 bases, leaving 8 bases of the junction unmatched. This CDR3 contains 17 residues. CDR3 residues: CASSIGGTGGLNQPQHF. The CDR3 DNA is TGTGCCAGCAGTATTGGTGGGACAGGGGGCCTCAATCAGCCCCAGCATTTT.

CDR3 coding DNA: TGTGCCAGCAGCTTAATAGCGGGGTACTACGAGCAGTACTTC. It is translated as CASSLIAGYYEQYF. V is TRBV7-2 and J is TRBJ2-7, with 8 bases fitting TRBD2. CDR1 is SGHTA, CDR2 FQGNSA, per germline. Trimming cost V 2 bases and J 3 bases; bases outside gene matches: 3. The CDR3 covers 14 residues.

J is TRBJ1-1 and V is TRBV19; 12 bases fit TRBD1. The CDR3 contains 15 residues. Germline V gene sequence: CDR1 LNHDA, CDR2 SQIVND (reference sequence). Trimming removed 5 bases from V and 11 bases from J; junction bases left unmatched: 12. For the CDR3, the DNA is TGTGCCAGTAGTTCCGCGGGGACAGGGGGCGCGTTGGCTTTCTTT. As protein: CASSSAGTGGALAFF.

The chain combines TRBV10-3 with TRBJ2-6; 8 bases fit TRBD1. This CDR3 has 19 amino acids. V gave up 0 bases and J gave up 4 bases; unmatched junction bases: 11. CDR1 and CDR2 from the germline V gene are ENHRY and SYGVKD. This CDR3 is CAISESGQVWRNGANVLTF. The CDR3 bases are TGTGCCATCAGTGAGTCGGGACAGGTATGGCGGAACGGGGCCAACGTCCTGACTTTC.

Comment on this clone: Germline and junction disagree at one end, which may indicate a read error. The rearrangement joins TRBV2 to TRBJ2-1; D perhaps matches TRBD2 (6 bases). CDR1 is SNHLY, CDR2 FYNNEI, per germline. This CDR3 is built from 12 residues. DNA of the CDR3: TGTGCCAGCAGGCGGGACGGTTCTTCGTCGCTCTTC. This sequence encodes CASRRDGSSSLF.

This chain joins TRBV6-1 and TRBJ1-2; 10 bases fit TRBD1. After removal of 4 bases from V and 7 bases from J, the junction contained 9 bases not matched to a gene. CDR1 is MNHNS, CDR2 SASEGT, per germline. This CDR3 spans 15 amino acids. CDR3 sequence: CASSGQKTGGFGYTF. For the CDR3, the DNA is TGTGCCAGCAGTGGCCAAAAGACAGGGGGCTTTGGCTACACCTTC.

Written as DNA, the CDR3 is TGTGCCAGCTCACTACAGGGGCGGAATACCTACGAGCAGTACTTC. It codes for CASSLQGRNTYEQYF. The V and J genes are TRBV18 and TRBJ2-7; 7 positions agree with TRBD1. J was trimmed by 2 bases and V by 4 bases; bases with no gene match: 8. The germline V gene has CDR1 KGHSH and CDR2 LQKENI. This CDR3 is 15 amino acids long.

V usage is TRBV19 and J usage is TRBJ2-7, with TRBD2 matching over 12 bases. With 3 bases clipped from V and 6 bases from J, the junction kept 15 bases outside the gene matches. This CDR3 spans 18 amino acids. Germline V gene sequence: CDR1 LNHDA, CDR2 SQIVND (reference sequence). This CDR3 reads CASSIGTSGSPRALEQYF. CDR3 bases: TGTGCCAGTAGTATTGGGACTAGCGGGTCCCCCCGGGCCCTCGAGCAGTACTTC.

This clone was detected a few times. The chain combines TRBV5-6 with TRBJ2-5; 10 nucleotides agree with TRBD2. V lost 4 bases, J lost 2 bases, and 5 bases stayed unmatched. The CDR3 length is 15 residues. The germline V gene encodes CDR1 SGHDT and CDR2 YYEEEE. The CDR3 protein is CASSTTSGLQETQYF. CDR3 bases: TGTGCCAGCAGCACGACTAGCGGGCTACAAGAGACCCAGTACTTC.

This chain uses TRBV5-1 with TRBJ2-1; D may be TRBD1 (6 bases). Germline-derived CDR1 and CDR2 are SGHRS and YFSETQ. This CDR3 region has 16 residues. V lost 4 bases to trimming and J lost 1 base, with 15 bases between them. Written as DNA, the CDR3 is TGCGCCAGCAGCGGGGGTTCCAGGGGATCCTACAATGAGCAGTTCTTC. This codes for CASSGGSRGSYNEQFF.

CDR3 sequence: CASNRRPGNNEQFF. CDR3 DNA sequence: TGTGCCAGCAATAGGCGGCCAGGGAACAATGAGCAGTTCTTC. The genes are TRBV9 and TRBJ2-1, with a tentative D call TRBD1 (5 bases). Germline V gives CDR1 SGDLS, CDR2 YYNGEE. V was pared by 6 bases and J by 5 bases, with 15 bases between. The CDR3 sequence is 14 residues long.

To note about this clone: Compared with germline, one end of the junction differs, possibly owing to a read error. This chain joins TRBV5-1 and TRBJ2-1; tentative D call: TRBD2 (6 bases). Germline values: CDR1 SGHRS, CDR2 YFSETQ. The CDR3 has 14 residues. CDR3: CASSPGLPNDEQFF. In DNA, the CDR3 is TGTGCCAGCAGCCCTGGACTACCCAACGATGAGCAGTTCTTC.

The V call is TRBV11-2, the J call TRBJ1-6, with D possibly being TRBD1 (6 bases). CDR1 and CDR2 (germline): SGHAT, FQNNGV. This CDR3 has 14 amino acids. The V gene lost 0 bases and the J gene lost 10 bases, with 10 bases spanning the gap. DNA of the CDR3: TGTGCCAGCAGCTTAGACGGCAGGGGCTCACCCCTCCACTTT. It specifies CASSLDGRGSPLHF. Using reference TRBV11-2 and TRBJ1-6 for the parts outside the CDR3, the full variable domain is EAGVAQSPRYKIIEKRQSVAFWCNPISGHATLYWYQQILGQGPKLLIQFQNNGVVDDSQLPKDRFSAERLKGVDSTLKIQPAKLEDSAVYLCASSLDGRGSPLHFGNGTRLTVT.

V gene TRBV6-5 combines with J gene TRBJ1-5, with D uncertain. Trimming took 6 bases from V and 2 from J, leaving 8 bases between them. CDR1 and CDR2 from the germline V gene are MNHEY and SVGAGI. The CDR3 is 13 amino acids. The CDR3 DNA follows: TGTGCCAGCAGCCAAGAGGGCAATCAGCCCCAGCATTTT. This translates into CASSQEGNQPQHF.